This T cell receptor (beta chain) was obtained from a study of cytomegalovirus exposure and HLA in healthy donors. Study details: Unique TCRs numbering some 80 million, obtained from HLA-typed donors, made up an early data release. The study's findings and limits: Roughly even sequencing depth across donors was the assumption behind the presence/absence analyses. Confirmation was obtained in vitro that a few CMV-associated chains are specific for CMV antigens. Researchers had no immune exposure information except CMV serostatus available.

Germline loops: CDR1 SGHAT, CDR2 FQNNGV. V lost 1 base to trimming and J lost 10 bases; unmatched junction nucleotides: 9. This CDR3 contains 14 residues. Both 60 Vbeta primers and 13 Jbeta primers went into the PCR. Sequenced by immunoSEQ multiplex PCR; TCRdb stores in-frame clones only, minus some. The data contain about 140,000 clones, 75% to 80% of them seen just once; the ten biggest clones take up about 1.6%. Details on this clone: As yet, its antigen is unknown.

The sequence was collected from a female donor in good health and CMV-seronegative. Sequenced input: PBMCs. The chain has TRBV11-2 and TRBJ1-1, with 7 bases that match TRBD1. Here the CDR3 DNA reads TGTGCCAGCAGCTTAGTCACGGCAGGGGGAAGAGCTTTCTTT. Translated, it gives CASSLVTAGGRAFF.